This is a list of T cell receptor beta chains from one sample in a study of T cell responses to AZD1222 COVID-19 vaccine. Method: immunoSEQ multiplex PCR; TCRdb's copy keeps in-frame clones and lacks some. The sample yields approximately 140,000 clones, over 80% seen once. This specimen consisted of peripheral blood, obtained 28 days after the second AZD1222 dose. The origin of the receptors is an adult who received the AZD1222 COVID-19 vaccine. CDR3s include the opening cysteine and the closing phenylalanine or tryptophan. A D gene is named only where the DNA matches it firmly. Clone size appears in some rows only: once, few, many, or a class for an expanded clone.

>TRBV5-1|TRBD1|-|TRBJ2-2
CASSLRQGPGTGELFF
TGCGCCAGCAGCTTACGACAGGGTCCGGGCACCGGGGAGCTGTTTTTT
>TRBV7-8|-|-|TRBJ2-3
CASSLWAGGDADTQYF
TGTGCCAGCAGCTTATGGGCAGGAGGTGACGCAGATACGCAGTATTTT
>TRBV3-1/TRBV3-2|TRBD1|-|TRBJ1-4
CASSLGQGNNEKLFF
TGTGCCAGCAGCTTAGGACAGGGGAATAATGAAAAACTGTTTTTT
>TRBV7-9|-|-|TRBJ1-1
CASSLAWGGFTEAFF
TGTGCCAGCAGCTTAGCTTGGGGGGGCTTCACTGAAGCTTTCTTT
>TRBV29-1|-|-|TRBJ2-3
CSVEDRKSVGTDTQYF
TGCAGCGTTGAAGATAGGAAGAGCGTAGGCACAGATACGCAGTATTTT
>TRBV7-6|TRBD1|-|TRBJ1-2
CASSLSRTGAYGYTF
TGTGCCAGCAGCTTATCCCGGACAGGGGCCTATGGCTACACCTTC
>TRBV5-4|TRBD1|-|TRBJ2-7
CASSLGQGIYAEQYF
TGTGCCAGCAGCTTGGGACAGGGGATTTATGCCGAGCAGTACTTC
>TRBV7-9|TRBD1|-|TRBJ1-3
CASSAGGSGNTIYF
TGTGCCAGCAGCGCAGGGGGCTCTGGAAACACCATATATTTT
>TRBV5-6|TRBD2|-|TRBJ2-7
CASSSTGTRSLDEQYF
TGTGCCAGCAGCTCGACCGGGACTAGGTCCCTCGACGAGCAGTACTTC
>TRBV11-2|TRBD2|-|TRBJ2-3
CASSLDLGLAYTDTQYF
TGTGCCAGCAGCTTAGATCTGGGACTAGCCTACACAGATACGCAGTATTTT
>TRBV2|-|-|TRBJ2-2
CASRPGAWGTGELFF
TGTGCCAGCAGACCCGGGGCTTGGGGCACCGGGGAGCTGTTTTTT
>TRBV4-3|-|-|TRBJ1-6
CASSQDRGINSPLHF
TGCGCCAGCAGCCAAGATCGGGGGATAAATTCACCCCTCCACTTT
>TRBV7-6|TRBD1|-|TRBJ1-3
CASSSGQGARGNTIYF
TGTGCCAGCAGCTCAGGACAGGGGGCGCGGGGAAACACCATATATTTT
>TRBV2|-|-|TRBJ1-6
CASLRTENSPLHF
TGTGCCAGCCTACGGACAGAAAATTCACCCCTCCACTTT
>TRBV11-3|TRBD2|-|TRBJ2-2
CASSRRTSENTGELFF
TGTGCCAGCAGCCGAAGGACTAGCGAGAACACCGGGGAGCTGTTTTTT
>TRBV7-2|-|-|TRBJ1-3
CASSKDGRGMDGNTIYF
TGTGCCAGCAGCAAAGACGGCAGGGGAATGGATGGAAACACCATATATTTT
>TRBV30|-|few|TRBJ1-6
CAWSTEVPSSYNSPLHF
TGTGCCTGGAGTACAGAGGTTCCTAGCTCCTATAATTCACCCCTCCACTTT
>TRBV2|TRBD1|once|TRBJ1-2
CASRGGTGPNYGYTF
TGTGCCAGCAGGGGGGGGACAGGGCCTAACTATGGCTACACCTTC
>TRBV11-2|TRBD2|-|TRBJ2-7
CASSSLLAGGQEQYF
TGTGCCAGCAGCTCCTTACTAGCGGGAGGGCAAGAGCAGTACTTC
>TRBV29-1|-|once|TRBJ1-5
CSATLVSNQPQHF
TGCAGCGCCACTTTGGTTAGCAATCAGCCCCAGCATTTT
>TRBV7-6|-|-|TRBJ2-1
CASSYDQDEQFF
TGTGCCAGCAGCTACGACCAGGATGAGCAGTTCTTC
>TRBV10-1|TRBD1|-|TRBJ1-1
CASSEIPYRGRHGYTEAFF
TGCGCCAGCAGTGAGATTCCTTACAGGGGGAGGCACGGGTATACTGAAGCTTTCTTT
>TRBV29-1|-|-|TRBJ2-1
CSEQEGWNEQFF
TGCAGCGAACAGGAGGGTTGGAATGAGCAGTTCTTC
>TRBV3-1/TRBV3-2|TRBD2|-|TRBJ2-2
CASSWGLASTGELFF
TGTGCCAGCAGCTGGGGACTAGCGAGCACCGGGGAGCTGTTTTTT
>TRBV15|TRBD1|-|TRBJ2-7
CATSRQGTAYEQYF
TGTGCCACCAGCAGACAAGGGACAGCATACGAGCAGTACTTC
>TRBV18|-|-|TRBJ1-1
CASSLTPRDTEAFF
TGTGCCAGCTCACTAACGCCGCGGGACACTGAAGCTTTCTTT
>TRBV5-5|TRBD1|-|TRBJ2-5
CASSFQRQGQETQYF
TGTGCCAGCAGCTTCCAGAGACAGGGGCAAGAGACCCAGTACTTC
>TRBV21-1|-|once|TRBJ2-7
CASSKCPLAGQGYF
TGTGCCAGCAGCAAATGCCCCCTAGCGGGACAGGGGTACTTC
>TRBV9|-|once|TRBJ2-7
CASSPQLGFLEQYF
TGTGCCAGCAGCCCCCAGCTTGGGTTCCTCGAGCAGTACTTC
>TRBV11-2|-|once|TRBJ1-3
CASSFKGNTIYF
TGTGCCAGCAGCTTTAAGGGAAACACCATATATTTT
>TRBV7-9|-|-|TRBJ2-4
CASRTTQGRVAKNIQYF
TGTGCCAGCAGAACGACGCAGGGGCGGGTAGCCAAAAACATTCAGTACTTC
>TRBV6-5|-|-|TRBJ1-1
CASSYLGNTEAFF
TGTGCCAGCAGTTACCTCGGGAACACTGAAGCTTTCTTT
>TRBV5-1|TRBD1|-|TRBJ2-7
CASSLGTGATYEQYF
TGCGCCAGCAGCTTGGGGACAGGGGCAACCTACGAGCAGTACTTC
>TRBV30|-|-|TRBJ2-7
CAWSVGLSTGEQYF
TGTGCCTGGAGTGTAGGACTTTCCACCGGCGAGCAGTACTTC
>TRBV9|TRBD2|-|TRBJ2-2
CASSVASGIGTGELFF
TGTGCCAGCAGCGTAGCTAGCGGGATTGGCACCGGGGAGCTGTTTTTT
>TRBV27|TRBD1|-|TRBJ1-2
CASSLGTGGGYTF
TGTGCCAGCAGTTTAGGAACAGGGGGAGGCTACACCTTC
>TRBV4-1|-|few|TRBJ2-1
CASSHSGNPHNEQFF
TGCGCCAGCAGCCACAGTGGGAATCCCCACAATGAGCAGTTCTTC
>TRBV18|-|-|TRBJ1-4
CASSPSGRYEKLFF
TGTGCCAGCTCACCTTCAGGGAGGTATGAAAAACTGTTTTTT
>TRBV3-1/TRBV3-2|-|-|TRBJ1-1
CASSQARNRRNTEAFF
TGTGCCAGCAGCCAAGCTAGGAACAGAAGAAACACTGAAGCTTTCTTT
>TRBV30|-|-|TRBJ2-5
CAWSVGQQETQYF
TGTGCCTGGAGTGTAGGACAGCAAGAGACCCAGTACTTC
>TRBV27|-|-|TRBJ1-2
CASSLSAGIAGYTF
TGTGCCAGCAGTTTATCGGCGGGCATCGCTGGCTACACCTTC
>TRBV3-1/TRBV3-2|-|-|TRBJ2-1
CASSQREALFFNEQFF
TGTGCCAGCAGCCAGAGGGAGGCGTTGTTTTTCAATGAGCAGTTCTTC
>TRBV2|-|-|TRBJ1-1
CASAERNMNTEAFF
TGTGCCAGCGCCGAACGAAACATGAACACTGAAGCTTTCTTT
>TRBV19|-|-|TRBJ1-3
CASSIGTYSGNTIYF
TGTGCCAGTAGTATCGGGACCTACTCTGGAAACACCATATATTTT
>TRBV5-1|-|-|TRBJ1-6
CASSSPDTYSPLHF
TGCGCCAGCAGCTCCCCGGACACCTATTCACCCCTCCACTTT
>TRBV4-2|-|once|TRBJ2-1
CASSPPVGTPPYNEQFF
TGTGCCAGCAGCCCCCCCGTGGGGACCCCTCCCTACAATGAGCAGTTCTTC
>TRBV29-1|-|-|TRBJ1-1
CSVAPGDTEAFF
TGCAGCGTCGCCCCGGGGGATACTGAAGCTTTCTTT
>TRBV19|-|-|TRBJ2-7
CASREQVSSYEQYF
TGTGCCAGTAGGGAACAGGTGAGCTCCTACGAGCAGTACTTC
>TRBV4-1|TRBD2|-|TRBJ2-5
CASSQVSGGARETQYF
TGCGCCAGCAGCCAAGTGAGCGGGGGGGCCCGAGAGACCCAGTACTTC
>TRBV4-3|-|-|TRBJ2-3
CASSQVLTDGTDTQYF
TGCGCCAGCAGCCAAGTCCTGACAGATGGCACAGATACGCAGTATTTT
>TRBV5-4|TRBD1|-|TRBJ1-3
CASSHGTDRSGNTIYF
TGTGCCAGCAGCCATGGGACAGATCGCTCTGGAAACACCATATATTTT